The 8 T cell receptor beta chains below were found in one sample sequenced in a study of T cells after yellow fever vaccination. TCRdb processed the 5' RACE reads anew with MiXCR; each CDR3 protein has one entry. This repertoire shows just under 600,000 distinct CDR3 sequences, 13% found once; its top ten account for over 12%. The sample was PBMCs, taken on the day of the yellow fever booster vaccination. These receptors came from a man under 40 who received the YFV17D yellow fever vaccine.

This clonotype was picked up a small number of times. This chain uses TRBV7-8 with TRBJ2-5, with 10 bases lining up with TRBD1. From germline, CDR1 is SGHVS and CDR2 FQNEAQ. The CDR3 covers 14 residues. The V gene end was trimmed by 1 base and the J gene end by 6 bases; junction bases not matched to a gene: 2. CDR3 nucleotides: TGTGCCAGCAGCTTAGGGACAGGGGGGAAGACCCAGTACTTC. As protein: CASSLGTGGKTQYF.

The gene calls are TRBV9 and TRBJ2-2; 13 nucleotides line up with TRBD2. This CDR3 spans 18 amino acids. Germline V gene data show CDR1 as SGDLS and CDR2 as YYNGEE. V gave up 4 bases and J gave up 3 bases; unmatched junction bases: 9. CDR3 DNA sequence: TGTGCCAGCAGCATCAGAGGACTAGCGGGAGTCGACACCGGGGAGCTGTTTTTT. Protein product: CASSIRGLAGVDTGELFF. Combining the CDR3 with reference TRBV9 and TRBJ2-2 gives the whole variable domain DSGVTQTPKHLITATGQRVTLRCSPRSGDLSVYWYQQSLDQGLQFLIQYYNGEERAKGNILERFSAQQFPDLHSELNLSSLELGDSALYFCASSIRGLAGVDTGELFFGEGSRLTVL.

This clonotype appeared a few times. The chain combines TRBV5-6 with TRBJ2-7; 9 positions match TRBD1. CDR1 SGHDT and CDR2 YYEEEE come from the germline V gene. Unmatched junction bases numbered 10, after V lost 5 bases and J lost 4 bases. The CDR3 totals 15 residues. CDR3 DNA: TGTGCCAGCAGGAAACCGGGACAGGGAAAGTACGAGCAGTACTTC. It yields the protein CASRKPGQGKYEQYF.

The chain links TRBV27 to TRBJ2-7, with D perhaps matching TRBD1 (5 bases). Trimming cost V 2 bases and J 3 bases, with 11 bases left between them. The CDR3 is 14 amino acids. Germline CDR1 MNHEY, CDR2 SMNVEV (reference sequence). DNA of the CDR3: TGTGCCAGCAGTTTACAGGGATCCGTCTACGAGCAGTACTTC. This codes for CASSLQGSVYEQYF.

The CDR3 reads CASTNEIVKTQYF. CDR3 in DNA: TGTGCCAGCACCAACGAAATAGTTAAGACCCAGTACTTC. The chain links TRBV12-3 or TRBV12-4 to TRBJ2-5, with D unresolved. The CDR3 has 13 amino acids. V gave up 7 bases and J gave up 6 bases, with 15 bases separating them.

This clonotype was counted only a few times. The gene calls are TRBV20-1 and TRBJ2-2, with 8 bases matching TRBD2. This CDR3 has 16 amino acids. CDR1 is DFQATT, CDR2 SNEGSKA, per germline (reference sequence). Trimming removed 5 bases from V and 3 bases from J; junction bases left unmatched: 11. The CDR3 here is CSAPDRASGYTGELFF. CDR3 bases: TGCAGTGCTCCCGATCGGGCTAGCGGGTACACCGGGGAGCTGTTTTTT.

This clonotype was detected only a few times. The V gene is TRBV7-2, the J gene TRBJ2-7; 9 bases match TRBD1. Germline V lookup: CDR1 SGHTA, CDR2 FQGNSA. The V segment lost 7 bases and the J segment 4 bases; nucleotides outside the gene matches: 8. This CDR3 has 14 residues. The CDR3 is CASTVPGQGYEQYF. The CDR3 DNA is TGTGCCAGCACCGTGCCGGGACAGGGATACGAGCAGTACTTC.

In its sample, this clonotype was seen a few times. The J gene is TRBJ2-2, the V gene TRBV18, with D tentatively TRBD1 (7 bases). The length of the CDR3 is 16 residues. Germline loops: CDR1 KGHSH, CDR2 LQKENI. V was shortened by 0 bases and J by 4 bases, with 12 bases between the two germline ends. The CDR3 spells CASSPPGQEGTGELFF. CDR3 coding DNA: TGTGCCAGCTCACCACCTGGACAGGAGGGCACCGGGGAGCTGTTTTTT.